A single sample gave rise to the 5 T cell receptor beta chains below, sequenced in a study of spatial heterogeneity in lung cancer. This sample's time point: sample taken at primary tumor resection. TCRdb independently ran MiXCR on the 5' RACE reads; one entry per CDR3 protein. The table shows 30,000 to 40,000 distinct CDR3 sequences, with 2.5% to 3.5% occurring only once. Here the sequenced sample was normal lung tissue next to the tumor, taken at surgery. Receptors were obtained from a male donor with early-stage non-small cell lung cancer.

This clonotype showed up many times. The rearrangement links TRBV12-3 or TRBV12-4 to TRBJ1-3; no clear D gene. Trimming removed 6 bases at V and 0 bases at J, with 15 bases between. The length of the CDR3 is 16 residues. In DNA form, the CDR3 reads TGTGCCAGCAGCATTAACAGCCAAAACTCTGGAAACACCATATATTTT. This gives the protein CASSINSQNSGNTIYF.

This clonotype was counted at least ten times. J is TRBJ2-3 and V is TRBV29-1, with a tentative D call TRBD1 (6 bases). Trimming removed 6 bases at V and 6 bases at J, with 16 bases between. CDR3 length: 13 amino acids. In germline, CDR1 is SQVTM, CDR2 ANQGSEA. CDR3 amino acids: CSVSGTQRDTQYF. As DNA, the CDR3 is TGCAGCGTCTCCGGGACACAGAGGGATACGCAGTATTTT.

The rearrangement links TRBV6-2 or TRBV6-3 to TRBJ1-5; unclear D gene. The germline V gene encodes CDR1 MNHEY and CDR2 SVGEGT. With 8 bases removed from V and 0 bases from J, the gap between germline ends came to 8 bases. This CDR3 is built from 13 residues. As DNA, the CDR3 is TGTGCCAGCGTAGATTATAGCAATCAGCCCCAGCATTTT. Protein product: CASVDYSNQPQHF.

This clonotype was picked up one time. A much bigger clone sits one base away, suggesting this may be a read error. This rearrangement joins TRBV20-1 to TRBJ2-7, with unresolved D. The CDR3 runs to 12 residues. CDR1 and CDR2 (germline): DFQATT, SNEGSKA (reference sequence). Trimming shortened V by 2 bases and J by 0 bases, and 5 bases separated the two germline ends. The CDR3 region has the DNA TGCAGTGCTAGACATAACTCCTACGAGCAGTACTTC. Translating gives CSARHNSYEQYF.

This clonotype was recorded at least ten times. The chain has TRBV6-2 or TRBV6-3 and TRBJ2-5, with 7 nucleotides matching TRBD1. The junction had 5 bases not matched to a gene; V was cut back by 6 bases and J by 4 bases. The CDR3 has 13 residues. Germline V gene sequence: CDR1 MNHEY, CDR2 SVGEGT. This chain's CDR3 is CASSTTGLETQYF. CDR3 nucleotides: TGTGCCAGCAGCACGACAGGGTTAGAGACCCAGTACTTC.